This TCR beta chain originates from a study of kidney transplant recipient with SARS-CoV-2 infection. This clonotype was observed a few times. Germline V gives CDR1 LGHDT, CDR2 YNNKEL (reference sequence). V was cut by 5 bases and J by 5 bases, with 24 bases left in between. The CDR3 contains 17 residues. A single record per CDR3 protein comes from TCRdb applying MiXCR to the reads. Of some 220,000 distinct CDR3 sequences detected, more than 25% appear once; the ten largest clones hold under 7.5%. The sequencing here drew on a blood sample, taken at baseline and on day 111 from a kidney transplant recipient. This TCR was sampled from a male patient in his thirties who had COVID-19 and was a kidney transplant recipient. Some T cells could come from the graft donor. This chain joins TRBV3-1 and TRBJ2-5; D unclear. The CDR3 coding sequence is TGTGCCAGCAGCGCTTTGACTCCCATTTCTTTCTCTGAGACCCAGTACTTC. This translates into CASSALTPISFSETQYF.